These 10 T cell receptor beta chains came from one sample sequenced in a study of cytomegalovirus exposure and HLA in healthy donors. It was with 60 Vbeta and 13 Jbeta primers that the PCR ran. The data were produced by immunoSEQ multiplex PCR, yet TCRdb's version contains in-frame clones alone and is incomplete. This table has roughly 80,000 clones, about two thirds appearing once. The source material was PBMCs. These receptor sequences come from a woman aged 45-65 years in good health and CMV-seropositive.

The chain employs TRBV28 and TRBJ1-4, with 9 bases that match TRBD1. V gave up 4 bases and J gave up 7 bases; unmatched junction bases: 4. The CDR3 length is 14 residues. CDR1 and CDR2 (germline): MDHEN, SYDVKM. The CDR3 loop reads CASSSQGAIEKLFF. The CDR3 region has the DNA TGTGCCAGCAGTTCACAGGGGGCAATTGAAAAACTGTTTTTT.

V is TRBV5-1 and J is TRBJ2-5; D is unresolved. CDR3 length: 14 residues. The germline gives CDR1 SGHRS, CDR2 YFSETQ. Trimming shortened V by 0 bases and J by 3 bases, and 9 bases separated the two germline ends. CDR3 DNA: TGCGCCAGCAGCTTGGCCTCTCAGGAAGAGACCCAGTACTTC. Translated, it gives CASSLASQEETQYF.

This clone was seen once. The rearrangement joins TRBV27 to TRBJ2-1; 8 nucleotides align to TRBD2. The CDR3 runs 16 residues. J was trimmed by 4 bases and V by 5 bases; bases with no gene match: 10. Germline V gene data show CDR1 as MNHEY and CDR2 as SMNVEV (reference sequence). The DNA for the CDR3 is TGTGCCAGCAGTCCTTGGGGAGCGGGGGAATACAATGAGCAGTTCTTC. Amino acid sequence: CASSPWGAGEYNEQFF.

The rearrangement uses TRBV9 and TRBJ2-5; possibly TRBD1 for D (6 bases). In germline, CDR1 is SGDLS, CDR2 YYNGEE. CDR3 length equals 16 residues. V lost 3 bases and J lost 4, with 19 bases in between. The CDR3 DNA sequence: TGTGCCAGCAGCGCCAAAACGACCGCAGGGGTAGAGACCCAGTACTTC. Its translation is CASSAKTTAGVETQYF.

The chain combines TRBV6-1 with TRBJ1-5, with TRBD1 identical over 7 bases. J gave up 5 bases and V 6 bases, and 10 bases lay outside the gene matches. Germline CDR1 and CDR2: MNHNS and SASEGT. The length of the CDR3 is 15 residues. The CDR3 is CASRKDRVGDQPQHF. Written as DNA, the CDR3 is TGTGCCAGCAGAAAAGACAGGGTAGGCGATCAGCCCCAGCATTTT.

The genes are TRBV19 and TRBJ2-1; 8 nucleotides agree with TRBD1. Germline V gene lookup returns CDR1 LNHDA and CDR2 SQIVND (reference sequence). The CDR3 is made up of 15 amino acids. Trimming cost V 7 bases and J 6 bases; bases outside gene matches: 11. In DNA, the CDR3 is TGTGCCAGTACCCGCAATGGGGGGACAGGCAATGAGCAGTTCTTC. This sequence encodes CASTRNGGTGNEQFF.

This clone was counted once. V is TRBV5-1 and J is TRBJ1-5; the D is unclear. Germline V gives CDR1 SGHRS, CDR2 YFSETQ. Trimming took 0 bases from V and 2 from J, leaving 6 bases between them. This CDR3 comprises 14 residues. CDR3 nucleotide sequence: TGCGCCAGCAGCTTGGGTTTAGGCAATCAGCCCCAGCATTTT. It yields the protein CASSLGLGNQPQHF.

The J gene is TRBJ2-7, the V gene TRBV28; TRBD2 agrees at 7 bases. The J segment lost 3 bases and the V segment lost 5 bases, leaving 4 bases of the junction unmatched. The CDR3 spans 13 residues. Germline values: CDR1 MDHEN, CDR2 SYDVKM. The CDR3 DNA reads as TGTGCCAGCAGTCGGGGGGATCGCTACGAGCAGTACGTC. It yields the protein CASSRGDRYEQYV.

This CDR3 is CASSIARGGLGDEQFF. The CDR3 nucleotides are TGTGCCAGTAGTATCGCTCGGGGGGGCCTTGGGGATGAGCAGTTCTTC. The chain combines TRBV19 with TRBJ2-1; 8 bases agree with TRBD2. Unmatched junction bases numbered 12, after V lost 3 bases and J lost 8 bases. This CDR3 has 16 amino acids. Germline CDR1 reads LNHDA; CDR2 reads SQIVND (reference sequence).

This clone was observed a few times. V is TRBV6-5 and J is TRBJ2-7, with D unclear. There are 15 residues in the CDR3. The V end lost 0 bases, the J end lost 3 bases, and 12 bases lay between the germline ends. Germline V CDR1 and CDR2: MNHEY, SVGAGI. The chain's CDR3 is CASSYSRRLGYEQYF. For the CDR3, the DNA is TGTGCCAGCAGTTACTCCCGGAGACTCGGCTACGAGCAGTACTTC.